This T cell receptor (beta chain) was observed in a study of chronic HIV infection and antiretroviral therapy. CDR3 length equals 15 residues. Per the germline V gene, CDR1 is MDHEN and CDR2 is SYDVKM. Losses at the gene ends were 3 bases for V and 0 bases for J; bases not matched to a gene: 4. TCRdb processed the 5' RACE reads anew with MiXCR; each CDR3 protein has one entry. The sample has under 55,000 distinct CDR3 sequences, approximately 19% seen once. The origin of this receptor is an adult who had HIV and had not received antiretroviral therapy, or was an uninfected healthy control (not recorded which). The chain uses TRBV28 and TRBJ1-1; 7 nucleotides line up with TRBD1. The sample taken for sequencing was peripheral blood. The CDR3 sequence: CASSFGTAMNTEAFF. CDR3 bases: TGTGCCAGCAGTTTCGGGACAGCCATGAACACTGAAGCTTTCTTT.